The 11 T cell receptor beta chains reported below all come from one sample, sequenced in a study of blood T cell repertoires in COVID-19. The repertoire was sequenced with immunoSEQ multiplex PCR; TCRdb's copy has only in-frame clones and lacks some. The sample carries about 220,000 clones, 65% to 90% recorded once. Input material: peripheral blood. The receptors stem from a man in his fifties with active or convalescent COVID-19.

The CDR3 DNA reads TGTGCCAGCAGCCAAGCCCCTAGGGACAGGGGAGATAGGAATGGCTACACCTTC. This codes for CASSQAPRDRGDRNGYTF. This sequence joins TRBV3-1 (or the pseudogene TRBV3-2) and TRBJ1-2, with 10 bases lining up with TRBD1. Germline CDR1 and CDR2: LGHDT and YNNKEL (reference sequence). This CDR3 contains 18 residues. V was pared by 1 base and J by 6 bases, with 14 bases of the junction left unmatched.

CDR3 nucleotide sequence: TGTGCCAGCAGTGGGGGACAGGGGGTTTTCGGGACCCAGTACTTC. Translation: CASSGGQGVFGTQYF. This rearrangement joins TRBV28 to TRBJ2-5, with TRBD1 identical over 11 bases. The CDR3 has 15 residues. V shed 5 bases and J 7 bases; nucleotides not matched to a gene: 9. Germline CDR1 MDHEN, CDR2 SYDVKM.

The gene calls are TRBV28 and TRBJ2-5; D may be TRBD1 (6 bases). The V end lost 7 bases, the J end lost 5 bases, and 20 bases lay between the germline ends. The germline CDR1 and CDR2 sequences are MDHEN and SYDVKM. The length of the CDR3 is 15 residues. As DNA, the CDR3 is TGTGCCAGCACTTCCGGAGGAACGAGGGGGGAGACCCAGTACTTC. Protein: CASTSGGTRGETQYF.

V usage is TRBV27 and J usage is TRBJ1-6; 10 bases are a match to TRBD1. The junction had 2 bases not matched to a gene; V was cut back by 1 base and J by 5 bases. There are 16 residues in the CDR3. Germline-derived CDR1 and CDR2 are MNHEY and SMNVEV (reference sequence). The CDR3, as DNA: TGTGCCAGCAGTTTATGGGACAGGGGAGATAATTCACCCCTCCACTTT. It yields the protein CASSLWDRGDNSPLHF.

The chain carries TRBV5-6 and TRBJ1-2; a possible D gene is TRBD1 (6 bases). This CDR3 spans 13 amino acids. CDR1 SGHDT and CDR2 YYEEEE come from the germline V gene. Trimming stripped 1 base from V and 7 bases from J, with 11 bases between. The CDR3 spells CASSLMGARGYTF. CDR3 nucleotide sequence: TGTGCCAGCAGCTTGATGGGGGCGCGTGGCTACACCTTC.

CDR3 bases: TGTGCCAGCTCGGGTTATGGCTACACCTTC. This encodes CASSGYGYTF. The chain combines TRBV19 with TRBJ1-2; D gene ambiguous. The V gene lost 9 bases and the J gene lost 5 bases, with 7 bases spanning the gap. CDR3 length: 10 residues. The V gene's germline CDR1 is LNHDA and CDR2 SQIVND (reference sequence).

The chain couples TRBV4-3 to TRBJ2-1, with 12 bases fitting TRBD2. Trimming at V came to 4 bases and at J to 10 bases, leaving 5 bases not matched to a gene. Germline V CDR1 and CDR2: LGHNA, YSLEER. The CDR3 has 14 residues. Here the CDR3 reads CASSPSGRAWEQFF. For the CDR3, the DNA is TGCGCCAGCAGCCCTAGCGGGAGGGCCTGGGAGCAGTTCTTC.

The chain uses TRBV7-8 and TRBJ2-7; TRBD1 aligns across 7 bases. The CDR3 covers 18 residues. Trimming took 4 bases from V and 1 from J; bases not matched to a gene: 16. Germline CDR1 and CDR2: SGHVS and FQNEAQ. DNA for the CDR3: TGTGCCAGCAGCTGGGCGACAGGGATTAACGGCGGATCCTACGAGCAGTACTTC. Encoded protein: CASSWATGINGGSYEQYF. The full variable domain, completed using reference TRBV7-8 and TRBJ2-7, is GAGVSQSPRYKVAKRGQDVALRCDPISGHVSLFWYQQALGQGPEFLTYFQNEAQLDKSGLPSDRFFAERPEGSVSTLKIQRTQQEDSAVYLCASSWATGINGGSYEQYFGPGTRLTVT.

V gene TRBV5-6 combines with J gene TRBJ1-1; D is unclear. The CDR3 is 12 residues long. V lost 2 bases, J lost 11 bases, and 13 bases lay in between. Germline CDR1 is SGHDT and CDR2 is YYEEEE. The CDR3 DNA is TGTGCCAGCAGCTTCGGGGAGGGCCGGGCTTTCTTT. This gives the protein CASSFGEGRAFF. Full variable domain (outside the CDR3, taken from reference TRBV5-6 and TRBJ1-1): DAGVTQSPTHLIKTRGQQVTLRCSPKSGHDTVSWYQQALGQGPQFIFQYYEEEERQRGNFPDRFSGHQFPNYSSELNVNALLLGDSALYLCASSFGEGRAFFGQGTRLTVV.

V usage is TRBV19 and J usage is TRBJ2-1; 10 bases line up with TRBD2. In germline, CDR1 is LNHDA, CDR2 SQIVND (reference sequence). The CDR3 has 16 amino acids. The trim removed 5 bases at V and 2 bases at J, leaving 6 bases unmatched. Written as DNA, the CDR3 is TGTGCCAGTAGTCTCGGACTAGCGGCAGCCTACAATGAGCAGTTCTTC. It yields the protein CASSLGLAAAYNEQFF.

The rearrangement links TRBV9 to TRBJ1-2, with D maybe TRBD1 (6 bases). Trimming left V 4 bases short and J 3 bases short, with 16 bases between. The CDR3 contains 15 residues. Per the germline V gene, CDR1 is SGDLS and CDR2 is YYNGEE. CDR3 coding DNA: TGTGCCAGCAGCCCCTGGGGGCGCACAGACTATGGCTACACCTTC. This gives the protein CASSPWGRTDYGYTF.